The sequence of this T cell receptor (beta chain) was determined in a study of OX40 agonist ivuxolimab in advanced cancers. Background for the entire study: Ivuxolimab was a fully human IgG2 agonistic monoclonal antibody targeting the costimulatory receptor OX40 (CD134). Intravenous ivuxolimab was administered to patients every 2 weeks at six dose levels: 0.01, 0.1, 0.3, 1.5, 3 and 10 mg/kg. Among the approximately 54 dose-escalation patients, about 19 had hepatocellular carcinoma, 15 or so melanoma, 9 renal cell carcinoma and 9 head and neck cancer. In the dose-escalation cohort, around four fifths of patients were male, and the mean age was around 60 years, with a range of about 23 to 90. Prior anti-PD-1, anti-PD-L1 or anti-CTLA-4 therapy was permitted, and approximately 41% of dose-escalation patients had received checkpoint inhibitors. Partial responses occurred in three dose-escalation patients, of whom one had hepatocellular carcinoma and two had cutaneous melanoma. The point of sequencing TCRbeta in the periphery was to test whether ivuxolimab changed TCR sequence diversity and drove clonal T-cell expansion. The monotherapy dose-escalation portion (N of about 50 patients) of the phase I ivuxolimab trial is reported in the paper.

From the germline V gene (reference sequence), CDR1 is MNHEY and CDR2 is SMNVEV. Measured from the cysteine to the phenylalanine, the CDR3 is 13 residues long. Only the CDR3 part of the read is kept: 39 bases, read in frame from the first base. The V end loses 2 bases and the J end loses 4 bases, and a stretch of 7 bases separates them. Genomic DNA was extracted from sorted cells for sequencing of the TCRbeta CDR3 region. The immunoSEQ Assay was used for sequencing of TCRbeta CDR3 regions. What TCRdb holds here is the immuneACCESS table cut down to in-frame rearrangements. Part of the clones is not present; checked against another copy, under half of the missing clones reflect an unresolved V gene, and the others are unexplained. The sample table contains approximately 24,000 clones; only one count was recorded for less than 90% of them. About 17% of the sample rests with the top ten. The investigation overall reported the following: Low levels of normalized T-cell clonal expansion were also shown by some nonresponding patients. Antigen specificity was not determined for the clonally expanded peripheral T cells. In the 0.1-3.0 mg/kg groups, partial responders had among the lowest normalized peripheral clonal expansion, particularly in CD8+ T cells. After ivuxolimab, expanded clones were on average more numerous among CD8+ T cells than among CD4+ T cells. At doses of 0.1 to 3.0 mg/kg, clonal expansion of both CD4+ and CD8+ T cells in blood was seen between baseline and week 6.

This clone was recorded only once. Its antigen has not been determined. No much larger clone is present one base from it, and per-base qualities are unavailable. Patients with autoimmune disease history or receiving systemic immunosuppression were excluded from the trial. Peripheral blood for TCR sequencing was drawn from every dose cohort at baseline, at cycle 4 day 1 and at cycle 7 day 1. The samples were taken from a phase I, first-in-human, multicenter, open-label dose-escalation trial of ivuxolimab. Adults with locally advanced or metastatic head and neck squamous cell, hepatocellular, melanoma or renal cell carcinoma were enrolled in the trial. Before TCR sequencing, CD4+ T cells and CD8+ T cells were sorted from peripheral blood as separate populations.

The sequence derives from an adult with an advanced solid tumor such as melanoma, head and neck, liver or kidney cancer. The chain was built from TRBV27 and TRBJ2-3; the D gene is perhaps TRBD1, on 5 matching bases. The starting material was CD4+ or CD8+ T cells sorted from blood, obtained in a trial of the OX40 agonist ivuxolimab. The encoded CDR3 is CASSLRGADTQYF. The DNA reads as follows: TGTGCCAGCAGTTTAAGGGGTGCAGATACGCAGTATTTT.